These 27 T cell receptor beta chains originate from one sample sequenced in a study of identical twins. TCRdb reprocessed the 5' RACE reads with MiXCR, giving one entry per CDR3 protein. The data contain about 700,000 distinct CDR3 sequences, around 8.3% of them singletons. Separately, the same data were catalogued under a study of yellow fever vaccine responses in identical twins.

Sequenced sample: PBMCs. These receptors were collected from a young woman in good health.

This clonotype has a handful of counts. V gene TRBV11-2 combines with J gene TRBJ1-2, with TRBD1 matching 10 bases. J lost 4 bases, V lost 5 bases, and 10 bases had no gene match. The V gene's germline CDR1 is SGHAT and CDR2 FQNNGV. This CDR3 is built from 16 residues. CDR3 bases: TGTGCCAGCAGCCGCCCTCCGGACAGGGGGTTCTATGGCTACACCTTC. This encodes CASSRPPDRGFYGYTF.

The sample holds many counts of this clonotype. The genes are TRBV6-1 and TRBJ2-7; 8 nucleotides line up with TRBD1. The CDR3 sequence is 15 residues long. Germline V lookup: CDR1 MNHNS, CDR2 SASEGT. V dropped 6 bases and J dropped 6; count of bases not matched to a gene: 13. The CDR3, as DNA: TGTGCCAGCAGCCAACCCGACAGGGGACCCTTCGAGCAGTACTTC. It specifies CASSQPDRGPFEQYF.

This clonotype has just a few counts. The rearrangement uses TRBV27 and TRBJ2-2; D is undetermined. CDR1 and CDR2 (germline): MNHEY, SMNVEV (reference sequence). V dropped 8 bases and J dropped 5 bases, with 9 bases sitting between them. The CDR3 is 12 residues long. Written as DNA, the CDR3 is TGTGCCAGCGGGATGGGGACCGGGGAGCTGTTTTTT. As protein: CASGMGTGELFF.

This clonotype showed up many times. CDR3 DNA: TGTGCCACCAGCGACAGGGGGTCGAACACAGATACGCAGTATTTT. Translation: CATSDRGSNTDTQYF. This chain joins TRBV24-1 and TRBJ2-3; 9 bases are shared with TRBD1. CDR3 size: 15 residues. Losses at the gene ends were 7 bases for V and 2 bases for J; bases not matched to a gene: 6. CDR1 KGHDR and CDR2 SFDVKD come from the germline V gene.

The J gene is TRBJ2-3, the V gene TRBV20-1, with TRBD2 matching 9 bases. Germline values: CDR1 DFQATT, CDR2 SNEGSKA (reference sequence). CDR3 size: 17 residues. CDR3 in amino acids: CSLRTPVAGGQTDTQYF. CDR3 nucleotides: TGCAGCCTTAGGACCCCTGTGGCGGGGGGGCAGACAGATACGCAGTATTTT.

This clonotype was picked up many times. The chain is built from TRBV7-3 and TRBJ1-1; 8 bases align to TRBD1. The CDR3 has 13 residues. Germline lookup yields CDR1 SGHTA and CDR2 FQGTGA. V lost 0 bases and J lost 10; bases outside the gene matches: 4. The DNA of the CDR3 is TGTGCCAGCAGCTTAACCACAGGGGGGATAGCTTTCTTT. Protein product: CASSLTTGGIAFF.

The chain uses TRBV6-2 or TRBV6-3 and TRBJ2-3; 8 bases align to TRBD1. Germline lookup yields CDR1 MNHEY and CDR2 SVGEGT. The CDR3 length is 17 residues. Trimming took 7 bases from V and 4 from J; bases not matched to a gene: 16. The CDR3 sequence: CASTSGTRTGLPDTQYF. The CDR3 nucleotides read TGTGCCAGCACCTCGGGGACGCGGACAGGGCTGCCAGATACGCAGTATTTT.

This clonotype was observed a few times. This chain joins TRBV28 and TRBJ2-1; 10 bases are a match to TRBD1. J gave up 7 bases and V 3 bases, and 15 bases lay outside the gene matches. The CDR3 runs to 18 residues. Germline V lookup: CDR1 MDHEN, CDR2 SYDVKM. The CDR3 spells CASSFRWGQGPAMNEQFF. The CDR3, as DNA: TGTGCCAGCAGTTTTCGGTGGGGACAGGGGCCTGCTATGAATGAGCAGTTCTTC.

A few counts support this clonotype. V and J are TRBV10-3 and TRBJ2-7; the match to TRBD1 covers 7 bases. The J segment lost 0 bases and the V segment lost 11 bases, leaving 13 bases of the junction unmatched. The length of the CDR3 is 15 residues. CDR1 is ENHRY and CDR2 is SYGVKD in the germline V gene. The CDR3 nucleotides read TGTGCCTCCAGGAGGTCTGGACAGGCCTCCTACGAGCAGTACTTC. Encoded protein: CASRRSGQASYEQYF.

The table lists this clonotype with a few counts. The V call is TRBV5-5, the J call TRBJ2-7; D gene uncertain. This CDR3 has 15 residues. Germline V gives CDR1 SGHKS, CDR2 YYEKEE (reference sequence). V lost 2 bases and J 6 bases, leaving 18 bases between the germline ends. This CDR3 is CASSFRPATRIEQYF. The CDR3 DNA sequence: TGTGCCAGCAGCTTTAGACCGGCTACGAGGATCGAGCAGTACTTC.

This clonotype was seen many times. The chain carries TRBV20-1 and TRBJ1-1, with D maybe TRBD1 (6 bases). Trimming pared 2 bases from V and 3 bases from J, leaving 10 bases between. CDR1 is DFQATT, CDR2 SNEGSKA, per germline (reference sequence). This CDR3 region has 13 residues. For the CDR3, the DNA is TGCAGTGCTAGACCCACAGGGTACACTGAAGCTTTCTTT. Protein sequence: CSARPTGYTEAFF.

Only a few counts were recorded for this clonotype. This chain connects TRBV28 to TRBJ2-1; perhaps TRBD2 as D (5 bases). Germline assignment: CDR1 MDHEN and CDR2 SYDVKM. The V end lost 7 bases, the J end lost 9 bases, and 25 bases lay between the germline ends. The CDR3 covers 16 residues. The CDR3: CASIPSSIGEVGEQFF. The CDR3 nucleotides are TGTGCCAGCATCCCCTCATCTATCGGGGAAGTGGGTGAGCAGTTCTTC.

This clonotype was observed a few times. The chain employs TRBV20-1 and TRBJ2-1, with 8 bases aligning to TRBD2. CDR3 length equals 15 residues. The junction had 10 bases not matched to a gene; V was cut back by 0 bases and J by 9 bases. The germline V gene has CDR1 DFQATT and CDR2 SNEGSKA (reference sequence). CDR3 in DNA: TGCAGTGCTAGAGATCTGGAGCGGGAGATGGTTGAGCAGTTCTTC. Translated, it gives CSARDLEREMVEQFF.

This clonotype was seen at least ten times. The rearrangement uses TRBV13 and TRBJ2-1; TRBD1 agrees at 7 bases. The CDR3 length is 12 residues. CDR1 is PRHDT and CDR2 is FYEKMQ in the germline V gene (reference sequence). The junction had 7 bases not matched to a gene; V was cut back by 5 bases and J by 12 bases. In nucleotides, the CDR3 is TGTGCCAGCAGCCACGACAGGGTGTGGCAGTTCTTC. It is translated as CASSHDRVWQFF.

This clonotype occurred a few times. V is TRBV7-9 and J is TRBJ2-5, with 9 nucleotides matching TRBD2. Germline CDR1 reads SEHNR; CDR2 reads FQNEAQ (reference sequence). The CDR3 contains 15 residues. The V gene end was trimmed by 1 base and the J gene end by 5 bases; junction bases not matched to a gene: 5. The CDR3 spells CASSLGGLAIETQYF. CDR3 DNA: TGTGCCAGCAGCTTAGGTGGACTAGCGATCGAGACCCAGTACTTC.

A single count supports this clonotype. This chain uses TRBV12-3 or TRBV12-4 with TRBJ2-2; 9 bases map to TRBD2. CDR3 length equals 16 residues. V lost 4 bases and J lost 7; bases outside the gene matches: 10. The CDR3 is CASSWGRRGGGGELFF. The CDR3 nucleotides read TGTGCCAGCAGTTGGGGTCGGCGGGGGGGCGGCGGGGAGCTGTTTTTT.

Many counts were recorded for this clonotype. This rearrangement joins TRBV7-9 to TRBJ2-7; the D gene is possibly TRBD1 (6 bases). V gave up 4 bases and J gave up 2 bases, with 9 bases separating them. Germline CDR1 SEHNR, CDR2 FQNEAQ (reference sequence). The CDR3 spans 13 residues. In DNA form, the CDR3 reads TGTGCCAGCAGCTCGGACAGCGCCTACGAGCAGTACTTC. It translates to CASSSDSAYEQYF. Full variable domain (rest looked up from reference TRBV7-9 and TRBJ2-7): DTGVSQNPRHKITKRGQNVTFRCDPISEHNRLYWYRQTLGQGPEFLTYFQNEAQLEKSRLLSDRFSAERPKGSFSTLEIQRTEQGDSAMYLCASSSDSAYEQYFGPGTRLTVT.

This clonotype has more than one count but fewer than ten. The chain carries TRBV29-1 and TRBJ2-5, with D tentatively TRBD1 (6 bases). Trimming removed 3 bases at V and 5 bases at J, with 19 bases between. CDR3 length: 15 amino acids. Germline values: CDR1 SQVTM, CDR2 ANQGSEA. The CDR3 DNA reads TGCAGCGTTGACCAGGGGCTGATGGACAGTGAGACCCAGTACTTC. Translating it yields CSVDQGLMDSETQYF.

This clonotype was recorded many times. This rearrangement joins TRBV20-1 to TRBJ2-5, with 9 bases that match TRBD2. Germline V CDR1 and CDR2: DFQATT, SNEGSKA (reference sequence). CDR3 length equals 12 residues. Trimming cost V 6 bases and J 7 bases; bases outside gene matches: 6. CDR3 DNA: TGCAGTGCCACCTTACTAGCGGGGACCCAGTACTTC. Its translation is CSATLLAGTQYF.

This chain connects TRBV7-2 to TRBJ2-7; 12 bases align to TRBD2. The junction had 4 bases not matched to a gene; V was cut back by 5 bases and J by 2 bases. This CDR3 region has 15 residues. The germline CDR1 and CDR2 sequences are SGHTA and FQGNSA. CDR3 DNA sequence: TGTGCCAGCAGCCGACTAGCGGGAGCGACCTACGAGCAGTACTTC. Encoded protein: CASSRLAGATYEQYF.

This chain links TRBV6-5 with TRBJ2-1, with 10 bases identical to TRBD2. The V gene's germline CDR1 is MNHEY and CDR2 SVGAGI. V lost 2 bases to trimming and J lost 6 bases; unmatched junction nucleotides: 7. This CDR3 region has 16 residues. The CDR3 reads CASSYTLAGVSNEQFF. The CDR3 region has the DNA TGTGCCAGCAGTTACACCCTAGCGGGAGTCAGCAATGAGCAGTTCTTC.

CDR3 loop: CASSLEGSGPGELFF. CDR3 DNA: TGTGCCAGCAGCTTGGAGGGCTCCGGGCCCGGGGAGCTGTTTTTT. The V and J genes are TRBV5-4 and TRBJ2-2; D not resolved. V lost 0 bases to trimming and J lost 6 bases, with 12 bases between them. CDR1 SGHNT and CDR2 YYREEE come from the germline V gene (reference sequence). The CDR3 spans 15 residues. The full variable domain, with the rest looked up from reference TRBV5-4 and TRBJ2-2, is ETGVTQSPTHLIKTRGQQVTLRCSSQSGHNTVSWYQQALGQGPQFIFQYYREEENGRGNFPPRFSGLQFPNYSSELNVNALELDDSALYLCASSLEGSGPGELFFGEGSRLTVL.

The chain couples TRBV20-1 to TRBJ2-5; TRBD2 matches at 8 bases. CDR1 DFQATT and CDR2 SNEGSKA come from the germline V gene (reference sequence). The CDR3 is 15 amino acids. The J segment lost 3 bases and the V segment lost 0 bases, leaving 6 bases of the junction unmatched. In DNA, the CDR3 is TGCAGTGCTAGAGATCCAGCGGGGGACGAAGAGACCCAGTACTTC. Translating gives CSARDPAGDEETQYF.

In this sample, this clonotype turned up a few times. The genes are TRBV7-9 and TRBJ2-7; TRBD1 agrees at 9 bases. J was trimmed by 3 bases and V by 3 bases; bases with no gene match: 6. CDR1 and CDR2 from the germline V gene are SEHNR and FQNEAQ (reference sequence). The CDR3 sequence is 15 residues long. Here the CDR3 reads CASSLKGQGSYEQYF. The CDR3 nucleotides are TGTGCCAGCAGCTTGAAGGGACAGGGAAGCTACGAGCAGTACTTC.

This clonotype was seen more than once but under ten times. The CDR3 region is CSADRQGSNIQYF. The CDR3 DNA follows: TGCAGTGCCGACCGACAGGGTAGTAACATTCAGTACTTC. The chain employs TRBV20-1 and TRBJ2-4; 7 bases map to TRBD1. The germline gives CDR1 DFQATT, CDR2 SNEGSKA (reference sequence). The V gene end was trimmed by 6 bases and the J gene end by 7 bases; junction bases not matched to a gene: 9. This CDR3 has 13 residues.

This clonotype has just one count. This rearrangement joins TRBV6-1 to TRBJ2-7; possibly TRBD1 for D (7 bases). Between the trimmed V and J ends, which lost 10 bases and 2 bases, there was a span of 21 bases. This CDR3 has 15 residues. Germline V gives CDR1 MNHNS, CDR2 SASEGT. CDR3 in DNA: TGTGCCATCAGGACAGGAGGGGGGCGGCCCTACGAGCAGTACTTC. It codes for CAIRTGGGRPYEQYF.

In this sample, this clonotype turned up a few times. The chain employs TRBV6-2 or TRBV6-3 and TRBJ2-7; 8 nucleotides match TRBD2. The V gene's germline CDR1 is MNHEY and CDR2 SVGEGT. The CDR3 is 15 amino acids. J was trimmed by 3 bases and V by 0 bases; bases with no gene match: 4. The CDR3 DNA reads as TGTGCCAGCAGTTACTCGAAGCGGGAGCGCTACGAGCAGTACTTC. Its translation: CASSYSKRERYEQYF.